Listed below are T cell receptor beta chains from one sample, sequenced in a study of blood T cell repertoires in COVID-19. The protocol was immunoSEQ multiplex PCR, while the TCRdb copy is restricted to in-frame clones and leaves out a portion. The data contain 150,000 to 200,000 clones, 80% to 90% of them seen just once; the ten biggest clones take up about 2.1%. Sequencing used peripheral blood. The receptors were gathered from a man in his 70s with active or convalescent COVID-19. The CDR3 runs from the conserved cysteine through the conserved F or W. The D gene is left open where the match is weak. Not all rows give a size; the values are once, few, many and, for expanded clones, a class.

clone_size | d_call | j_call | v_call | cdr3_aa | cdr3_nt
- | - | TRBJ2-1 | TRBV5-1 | CASSPTGNLYNEQFF | TGCGCCAGCAGCCCCACCGGGAACCTCTACAATGAGCAGTTCTTC
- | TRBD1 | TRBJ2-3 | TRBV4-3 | CASSQDLWTGDTDTQYF | TGCGCCAGCAGCCAAGATTTATGGACAGGAGACACAGATACGCAGTATTTT
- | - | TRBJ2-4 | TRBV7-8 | CASSRGLGVAKNIQYF | TGTGCCAGCAGCCGCGGGTTGGGAGTAGCCAAAAACATTCAGTACTTC
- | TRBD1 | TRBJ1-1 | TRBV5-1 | CASSPLTGGNTEAFF | TGCGCCAGCAGCCCTTTGACAGGGGGCAACACTGAAGCTTTCTTT
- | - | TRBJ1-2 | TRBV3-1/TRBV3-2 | CASSQEARGGYTF | TGTGCCAGCAGCCAAGAGGCTAGGGGTGGCTACACCTTC
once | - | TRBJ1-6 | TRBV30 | CAWRRLGQSINSPLHF | TGTGCCTGGAGACGCCTTGGACAGAGCATTAATTCACCCCTCCACTTT
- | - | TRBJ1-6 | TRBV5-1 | CASSERPNQEVGSPLHF | TGCGCCAGCAGCGAAAGACCCAACCAGGAGGTCGGTTCACCCCTCCACTTT
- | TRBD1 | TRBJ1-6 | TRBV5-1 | CASSTWTGTGSPLHF | TGCGCCAGCAGCACGTGGACAGGGACGGGGTCACCCCTCCACTTT
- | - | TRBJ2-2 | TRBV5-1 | CASSWGQNTGELFF | TGCGCCAGCAGCTGGGGACAGAACACCGGGGAGCTGTTTTTT
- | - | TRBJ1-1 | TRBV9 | CASSVGPSGTEAFF | TGTGCCAGCAGCGTAGGTCCGTCAGGCACTGAAGCTTTCTTT
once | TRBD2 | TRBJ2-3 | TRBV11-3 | CASSPISGGGTDTQYF | TGTGCCAGCAGCCCCATAAGCGGGGGGGGCACGGATACGCAGTATTTT
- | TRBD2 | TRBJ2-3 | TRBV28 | CASSLMKHSGRAVLADTQYF | TGTGCCAGCAGCCTCATGAAACATAGCGGGAGGGCCGTATTGGCAGATACGCAGTATTTT